This T cell receptor (beta chain) was documented in a study of blood T cell repertoires in COVID-19. Study-level background: The United States, Italy and Spain provided the acute and convalescent COVID-19 samples. In each case, the material was cDNA or gDNA derived from T cells, B-cell-depleted T cells, or PBMCs.

TCRdb's copy holds only in-frame clones and misses some; the assay was immunoSEQ multiplex PCR. The data contain roughly 310,000 clones, approximately 87% of them seen just once; the ten biggest clones take up approximately 4%. The germline V gene has CDR1 SNHLY and CDR2 FYNNEI. CDR3 size: 16 residues. With V trimmed by 6 bases and J by 6 bases, 11 bases remained unmatched. The sequenced sample consisted of peripheral blood. This sequence was found in a woman aged 45-59 years with active or convalescent COVID-19. The chain is built from TRBV2 and TRBJ2-3; 11 bases fit TRBD2. CDR3 coding DNA: TGTGCCAGCAGCTTAACTAGCGGGAGCTGGGGGGATACGCAGTATTTT. Translating gives CASSLTSGSWGDTQYF.